The 20 T cell receptor beta chains in this list originate from one sample, sequenced in a study of CD8 T cells in ankylosing spondylitis. TCRdb processed the 5' RACE reads anew with MiXCR; each CDR3 protein has one entry. The sample shows just under 350,000 distinct CDR3 sequences, approximately 15% of them seen only once. Sequencing used blood, either unsorted or a sorted T cell fraction (not recorded which). These receptors were obtained from a male donor with ankylosing spondylitis or in good health (not recorded which).

The chain employs TRBV7-2 and TRBJ2-7; possibly TRBD2 for D (6 bases). Germline-derived CDR1 and CDR2 are SGHTA and FQGNSA. The CDR3 sequence is 15 residues long. Trimming removed 4 bases from V and 0 bases from J, with 13 bases in between. CDR3 protein: CASSSGGESSYEQYF. The DNA for the CDR3 is TGTGCCAGCAGCTCCGGCGGGGAAAGCTCCTACGAGCAGTACTTC.

V usage is TRBV7-9 and J usage is TRBJ2-3, with 8 bases that match TRBD1. There are 14 residues in the CDR3. J gave up 2 bases and V 4 bases, and 2 bases lay outside the gene matches. In germline, CDR1 is SEHNR, CDR2 FQNEAQ (reference sequence). The CDR3 nucleotides are TGTGCCAGCAGCTGGGACAGGCCCACAGATACGCAGTATTTT. It translates to CASSWDRPTDTQYF.

This chain uses TRBV12-3 or TRBV12-4 with TRBJ2-3; 8 nucleotides align to TRBD2. V trimming: 7 bases; J trimming: 1 base; junction bases outside the gene matches: 7. The CDR3 covers 15 residues. The CDR3 sequence: CASILGGVGTDTQYF. The CDR3 coding sequence is TGTGCCAGCATCCTCGGGGGGGTCGGCACAGATACGCAGTATTTT.

The chain combines TRBV4-2 with TRBJ2-1, with D perhaps matching TRBD1 or TRBD2 (5 bases each). The CDR3 is made up of 16 amino acids. Between the trimmed V and J ends, which lost 4 bases and 2 bases, there was a span of 15 bases. Germline V gene sequence: CDR1 LGHNA, CDR2 YNFKEQ. The CDR3 DNA follows: TGTGCCAGCAGCCCCGGGACGGGTGGAACCTACAATGAGCAGTTCTTC. Residues: CASSPGTGGTYNEQFF.

V usage is TRBV2 and J usage is TRBJ1-1, with 7 bases lining up with TRBD1. The CDR3 totals 15 residues. Losses at the gene ends were 2 bases for V and 4 bases for J; bases not matched to a gene: 7. CDR1 is SNHLY and CDR2 is FYNNEI in the germline V gene. In DNA, the CDR3 is TGTGCCAGCAGTGAATCCAGGGGGTATGGCACTGAAGCTTTCTTT. Residues: CASSESRGYGTEAFF.

This clonotype occurred a few times. The V and J genes are TRBV11-2 and TRBJ2-7; tentatively, D is TRBD2 (7 bases). The CDR3 length is 13 residues. V lost 8 bases to trimming and J lost 1 base, with 12 bases between them. Looked up from germline, CDR1 is SGHAT and CDR2 is FQNNGV. The DNA of the CDR3 is TGTGCCAGCGGCAAGGGGGGGTCCTACGAGCAGTACTTC. Its translation is CASGKGGSYEQYF.

The rearrangement links TRBV6-1 to TRBJ1-5; D call uncertain. From germline, CDR1 is MNHNS and CDR2 SASEGT. V gave up 6 bases and J gave up 7 bases, with 16 bases separating them. The CDR3 loop spans 14 amino acids. DNA for the CDR3: TGTGCCAGCAGCTCAGTAGTTGGGGAACAGCCCCAGCATTTT. Its protein is CASSSVVGEQPQHF.

The V and J genes are TRBV5-1 and TRBJ2-7, with TRBD1 identical over 9 bases. Germline assignment: CDR1 SGHRS and CDR2 YFSETQ. The CDR3 has 15 amino acids. Trimming cost V 4 bases and J 4 bases; bases outside gene matches: 9. The CDR3, as DNA: TGCGCCAGCAGCCCTGGCCGGACAGGGGTTTACGAGCAGTACTTC. This gives the protein CASSPGRTGVYEQYF.

The chain is built from TRBV6-5 and TRBJ1-3, with D uncertain. The germline V gene has CDR1 MNHEY and CDR2 SVGAGI. V shed 3 bases and J shed 0 bases, with 6 bases lying between them. The length of the CDR3 is 14 residues. This CDR3 is CASSYTNSGNTIYF. The CDR3 bases are TGTGCCAGCAGTTATACTAACTCTGGAAACACCATATATTTT.

DNA for the CDR3: TGTGCCAGCAGCTTAGCGCTTACAGGGGGCGCGGAGACCCAGTACTTC. Its translation is CASSLALTGGAETQYF. This chain links TRBV7-9 with TRBJ2-5; 9 bases map to TRBD1. CDR1 is SEHNR and CDR2 is FQNEAQ in the germline V gene (reference sequence). With 0 bases clipped from V and 5 bases from J, the junction kept 7 bases outside the gene matches. There are 16 residues in the CDR3.

This chain connects TRBV7-9 to TRBJ2-5; TRBD2 agrees at 13 bases. After removal of 5 bases from V and 6 bases from J, the junction contained 9 bases not matched to a gene. Germline V lookup: CDR1 SEHNR, CDR2 FQNEAQ (reference sequence). CDR3 length: 16 residues. The CDR3: CASSHPGTSGVKTQYF. In DNA form, the CDR3 reads TGTGCCAGCAGCCATCCCGGGACTAGCGGGGTAAAGACCCAGTACTTC.

V gene TRBV27 combines with J gene TRBJ2-7, with a possible D match to TRBD1 (6 bases). Per the germline V gene, CDR1 is MNHEY and CDR2 is SMNVEV (reference sequence). The V gene lost 6 bases and the J gene lost 4 bases, with 10 bases spanning the gap. The CDR3 spans 12 residues. The CDR3 region is CASRGQPYEQYF. The CDR3 DNA is TGTGCCAGCAGAGGACAGCCTTACGAGCAGTACTTC.

The chain joins TRBV19 to TRBJ2-7, with D unclear. This CDR3 has 14 residues. Trimming pared 3 bases from V and 4 bases from J, leaving 13 bases between. Germline V gene lookup returns CDR1 LNHDA and CDR2 SQIVND (reference sequence). CDR3 protein: CASSISLLGYEQYF. CDR3 in DNA: TGTGCCAGTAGTATCTCCCTCCTCGGATACGAGCAGTACTTC. Full variable domain (remainder filled in from reference TRBV19 and TRBJ2-7): DGGITQSPKYLFRKEGQNVTLSCEQNLNHDAMYWYRQDPGQGLRLIYYSQIVNDFQKGDIAEGYSVSREKKESFPLTVTSAQKNPTAFYLCASSISLLGYEQYFGPGTRLTVT.

V is TRBV7-9 and J is TRBJ2-5; TRBD1 or TRBD2 may be the D gene (5 bases each). Germline assignment: CDR1 SEHNR and CDR2 FQNEAQ (reference sequence). This CDR3 has 15 residues. Deletions cut 5 bases from V and 5 bases from J, with 18 bases between. The CDR3 reads CASSLLGGVGETQYF. In DNA form, the CDR3 reads TGTGCCAGCAGCCTCCTTGGGGGAGTCGGGGAGACCCAGTACTTC.

This clonotype was found many times. The V gene is TRBV4-1, the J gene TRBJ1-1, with D uncertain. CDR1 is MGHRA and CDR2 is YSYEKL in the germline V gene. The CDR3 is 15 residues long. V was clipped by 0 bases and J by 5 bases, with 13 bases between them. Here the CDR3 DNA reads TGCGCCAGCAGCCAAGAAAACGGGGTAGGAACTGAAGCTTTCTTT. This translates into CASSQENGVGTEAFF.

The sample holds a few counts of this clonotype. The CDR3 spells CAISLASGGDQETQYF. The CDR3 DNA follows: TGTGCCATCAGTCTTGCTAGCGGGGGCGATCAAGAGACCCAGTACTTC. The V gene is TRBV10-3, the J gene TRBJ2-5; 10 bases are a match to TRBD2. With 5 bases clipped from V and 2 bases from J, the junction kept 8 bases outside the gene matches. CDR3 length equals 16 residues. The germline V gene encodes CDR1 ENHRY and CDR2 SYGVKD.

In its sample, this clonotype was seen a few times. An end of the junction differs from the germline gene, which may be a read error. The chain joins TRBV12-3 or TRBV12-4 to TRBJ2-1; TRBD2 matches 11 bases. The CDR3 has 15 residues. CDR3 protein: CASSPTSGSSASLLF. CDR3 sequence (DNA): TGTGCCAGCAGCCCTACTAGCGGGAGTAGCGCCTCGCTGCTCTTC.

This chain uses TRBV6-1 with TRBJ2-7, with 7 bases aligning to TRBD2. This CDR3 has 15 amino acids. CDR1 is MNHNS, CDR2 SASEGT, per germline. Trimming cost V 6 bases and J 4 bases; bases outside gene matches: 12. The CDR3 loop is CASRLDGLGVYEQYF. Written as DNA, the CDR3 is TGTGCCAGCAGGCTTGACGGACTAGGGGTGTACGAGCAGTACTTC.

About this clonotype: The junction shows a germline mismatch at one end, possibly a read error. The chain carries TRBV5-1 and TRBJ2-3; the D gene is possibly TRBD1 (6 bases). CDR1 and CDR2 from the germline V gene are SGHRS and YFSETQ. The CDR3 runs 15 residues. CDR3 sequence: CASSLGGGPRATQYF. The CDR3 DNA reads as TGCGCTAGCAGCTTGGGTGGGGGCCCGCGCGCTACGCAGTATTTT. The full variable domain, its missing parts supplied by reference TRBV5-1 and TRBJ2-3, is KAGVTQTPRYLIKTRGQQVTLSCSPISGHRSVSWYQQTPGQGLQFLFEYFSETQRNKGNFPGRFSGRQFSNSRSEMNVSTLELGDSALYLCASSLGGGPRATQYFGPGTRLTVL.

There are a few counts of this clonotype. This chain links TRBV5-1 with TRBJ2-7, with 9 nucleotides matching TRBD1. V was pared by 4 bases and J by 5 bases, with 16 bases of the junction left unmatched. Germline CDR1 is SGHRS and CDR2 is YFSETQ. The CDR3 extends over 17 amino acids. The CDR3 spells CASSPLVSGQGIHEQYF. In nucleotides, the CDR3 is TGCGCCAGCAGCCCCCTCGTGTCGGGACAGGGAATCCACGAGCAGTACTTC.